The 17 T cell receptor beta chains in this list originate from one sample, sequenced in a study of shared T cell receptors in the human thymus. Sequencing used immunoSEQ multiplex PCR; TCRdb keeps in-frame clones, though not all of them. The profile covers about 380,000 clones, with about 95% appearing a single time and roughly 0.02% taken by the ten largest. Material for sequencing was thymocytes. Receptor source: a human donor.

This rearrangement joins TRBV2 to TRBJ2-5, with 8 bases lining up with TRBD2. The CDR3 extends over 16 amino acids. From germline, CDR1 is SNHLY and CDR2 FYNNEI. V lost 4 bases and J lost 2; bases outside the gene matches: 9. CDR3 region: CASSGLLAGPQETQYF. In DNA, the CDR3 is TGTGCCAGCAGTGGTCTCCTAGCGGGCCCTCAAGAGACCCAGTACTTC.

This clone was counted once. The chain combines TRBV19 with TRBJ1-4; 10 bases align to TRBD1. Trimming removed 4 bases from V and 6 bases from J; junction bases left unmatched: 2. The CDR3 is made up of 14 amino acids. The germline V gene encodes CDR1 LNHDA and CDR2 SQIVND (reference sequence). The CDR3 region is CASSTTGGYEKLFF. The CDR3 DNA sequence: TGTGCCAGTAGTACGACAGGGGGCTATGAAAAACTGTTTTTT.

In its sample, this clone was seen once. The chain has TRBV5-8 and TRBJ2-1; 9 bases align to TRBD1. The V gene end was trimmed by 3 bases and the J gene end by 3 bases; junction bases not matched to a gene: 4. The germline CDR1 and CDR2 sequences are SGHTS and YDEGEE. The CDR3 consists of 15 residues. The DNA of the CDR3 is TGTGCCAGCAGCTCCCCGGGACAGGGCTACAATGAGCAGTTCTTC. It translates to CASSSPGQGYNEQFF.

The chain recombines TRBV27 with TRBJ2-6, with D perhaps being TRBD1 or TRBD2 (5 bases each). The CDR3 is 16 residues long. CDR1 and CDR2 (germline): MNHEY, SMNVEV (reference sequence). V shed 5 bases and J shed 0 bases, with 11 bases lying between them. The CDR3: CASSLQRGSGANVLTF. In DNA form, the CDR3 reads TGTGCCAGCAGTCTTCAGAGGGGCTCTGGGGCCAACGTCCTGACTTTC.

The chain carries TRBV5-1 and TRBJ2-3; a weak D match, TRBD2 (5 bases). Germline V gives CDR1 SGHRS, CDR2 YFSETQ. Trimming pared 4 bases from V and 0 bases from J, leaving 15 bases between. There are 16 residues in the CDR3. The CDR3 nucleotides are TGCGCCAGCAGCCCGAGGGCCTTTACTAGCACAGATACGCAGTATTTT. Translation gives CASSPRAFTSTDTQYF.

The gene calls are TRBV19 and TRBJ1-5, with D tentatively TRBD1 (5 bases). V lost 5 bases and J 5 bases, leaving 10 bases between the germline ends. The V gene's germline CDR1 is LNHDA and CDR2 SQIVND (reference sequence). The CDR3 totals 13 residues. Here the CDR3 reads CASSGGGDQPQHF. The CDR3 nucleotides are TGTGCCAGTAGTGGGGGGGGAGATCAGCCCCAGCATTTT. Complete variable domain (other parts from reference TRBV19 and TRBJ1-5): DGGITQSPKYLFRKEGQNVTLSCEQNLNHDAMYWYRQDPGQGLRLIYYSQIVNDFQKGDIAEGYSVSREKKESFPLTVTSAQKNPTAFYLCASSGGGDQPQHFGDGTRLSIL.

The V call is TRBV13, the J call TRBJ2-2; D gene ambiguous. Trimming removed 5 bases at V and 5 bases at J, with 6 bases between. This CDR3 region has 12 residues. CDR1 and CDR2 from the germline V gene are PRHDT and FYEKMQ (reference sequence). This CDR3 is CASSLPTGELFF. CDR3 sequence (DNA): TGTGCCAGCAGCCTCCCGACCGGGGAGCTGTTTTTT.

The chain recombines TRBV11-2 with TRBJ1-1, with D perhaps TRBD1 (5 bases). CDR3 size: 16 residues. Germline CDR1 SGHAT, CDR2 FQNNGV. Between the trimmed V and J ends, which lost 1 base and 1 base, there was a span of 13 bases. The CDR3 is CASSLGDRPKNTEAFF. In DNA form, the CDR3 reads TGTGCCAGCAGCTTAGGGGACCGGCCCAAGAACACTGAAGCTTTCTTT.

This chain links TRBV4-1 with TRBJ2-6; D perhaps matches TRBD1 (6 bases). CDR3 size: 18 residues. Germline CDR1 reads MGHRA; CDR2 reads YSYEKL. V was pared by 5 bases and J by 0 bases, with 17 bases between. In nucleotides, the CDR3 is TGCGCCAGCAGCTACTTACAGGGACCTAGCTCTGGGGCCAACGTCCTGACTTTC. Protein: CASSYLQGPSSGANVLTF.

The V call is TRBV27, the J call TRBJ2-7, with D maybe TRBD2 (6 bases). V lost 4 bases and J 3 bases, leaving 7 bases between the germline ends. The CDR3 spans 12 residues. The germline V gene encodes CDR1 MNHEY and CDR2 SMNVEV (reference sequence). CDR3 nucleotide sequence: TGTGCCAGCAGTTCGGGACTCTACGAGCAGTACTTC. Encoded protein: CASSSGLYEQYF.

This chain uses TRBV6-4 with TRBJ2-3; 14 bases fit TRBD2. This CDR3 is 16 amino acids long. Germline V gives CDR1 MRHNA, CDR2 SNTAGT. The trim removed 3 bases at V and 6 bases at J, leaving 5 bases unmatched. In DNA form, the CDR3 reads TGTGCCAGCAGTGATGTCGGGACTAGCGGGAGTGATACGCAGTATTTT. Its translation: CASSDVGTSGSDTQYF.

The chain is built from TRBV4-2 and TRBJ2-7; 8 positions agree with TRBD2. V dropped 0 bases and J dropped 3; count of bases not matched to a gene: 7. Germline assignment: CDR1 LGHNA and CDR2 YNFKEQ. This CDR3 comprises 16 residues. The CDR3 coding sequence is TGTGCCAGCAGCCAAGATGGGCGGGAGGAGCTCTACGAGCAGTACTTC. Amino acid sequence: CASSQDGREELYEQYF.

CDR3: CATSKELHSYEQYF. As DNA, the CDR3 is TGTGCCACCAGCAAGGAGCTCCACTCCTACGAGCAGTACTTC. This chain connects TRBV15 to TRBJ2-7; D ambiguous. In germline, CDR1 is LNHNV, CDR2 YYDKDF (reference sequence). The CDR3 is 14 amino acids. V was shortened by 4 bases and J by 0 bases, with 10 bases between the two germline ends.

The V and J genes are TRBV11-2 and TRBJ2-2; D might be TRBD1 (5 bases). The V end was cut by 5 bases, the J end by 1 base, with 11 bases between. The length of the CDR3 is 15 residues. Germline values: CDR1 SGHAT, CDR2 FQNNGV. CDR3 bases: TGTGCCAGCAGCACGACAGCCGGGAACACCGGGGAGCTGTTTTTT. Translated, it gives CASSTTAGNTGELFF.

The CDR3 reads CASKLAGTYEQYF. DNA for the CDR3: TGTGCCAGTAAGCTCGCCGGCACCTACGAGCAGTACTTC. The chain combines TRBV7-9 with TRBJ2-7; no firm D call. V was trimmed by 9 bases and J by 2 bases, leaving 14 bases between them. CDR3 length: 13 residues. CDR1 is SEHNR, CDR2 FQNEAQ, per germline (reference sequence).

This sequence joins TRBV6-6 and TRBJ2-7, with D possibly being TRBD2 (6 bases). The CDR3 has 15 residues. The germline V and J ends were trimmed by 2 bases and 4 bases, with 15 bases remaining between them. Germline CDR1 and CDR2: MNHNY and SVGAGI (reference sequence). CDR3 sequence (DNA): TGTGCCAGCAGTTACCTCCCCGGGAGTGGTTACGAGCAGTACTTC. Its protein product is CASSYLPGSGYEQYF.

The chain combines TRBV29-1 with TRBJ1-2, with 8 nucleotides matching TRBD1. The junction had 13 bases not matched to a gene; V was cut back by 5 bases and J by 5 bases. In germline, CDR1 is SQVTM, CDR2 ANQGSEA. The CDR3 covers 15 residues. The CDR3 region has the DNA TGCAGCGTTTGGACAGGGAAGTTGAACTTTTATGGCTACACCTTC. Translated, it gives CSVWTGKLNFYGYTF.